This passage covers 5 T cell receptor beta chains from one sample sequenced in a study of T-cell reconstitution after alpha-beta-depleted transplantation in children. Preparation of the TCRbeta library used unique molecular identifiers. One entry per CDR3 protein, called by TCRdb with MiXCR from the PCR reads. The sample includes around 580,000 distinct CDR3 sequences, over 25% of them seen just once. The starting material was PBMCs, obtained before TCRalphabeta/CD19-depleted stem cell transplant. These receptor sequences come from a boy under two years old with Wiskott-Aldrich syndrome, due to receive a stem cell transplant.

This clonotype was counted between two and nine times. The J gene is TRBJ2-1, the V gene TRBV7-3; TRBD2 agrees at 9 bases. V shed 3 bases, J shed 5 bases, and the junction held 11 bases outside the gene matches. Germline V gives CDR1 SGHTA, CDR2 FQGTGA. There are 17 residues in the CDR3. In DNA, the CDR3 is TGTGCCAGCAGCTTTAGGCTAGCGGGATTCTCACACAATGAGCAGTTCTTC. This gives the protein CASSFRLAGFSHNEQFF. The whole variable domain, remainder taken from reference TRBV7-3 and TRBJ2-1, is GAGVSQTPSNKVTEKGKYVELRCDPISGHTALYWYRQSLGQGPEFLIYFQGTGAADDSGLPNDRFFAVRPEGSVSTLKIQRTERGDSAVYLCASSFRLAGFSHNEQFFGPGTRLTVL.

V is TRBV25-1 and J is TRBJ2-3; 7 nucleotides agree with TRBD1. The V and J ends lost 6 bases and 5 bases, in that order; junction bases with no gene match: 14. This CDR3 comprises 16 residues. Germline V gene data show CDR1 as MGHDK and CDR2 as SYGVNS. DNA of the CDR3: TGTGCCAGCAGATCAGGGGGAATGGTGGATAGAGATACGCAGTATTTT. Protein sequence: CASRSGGMVDRDTQYF.

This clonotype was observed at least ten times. The CDR3 spells CASSLGSSGSNEQFF. CDR3 nucleotide sequence: TGCGCCAGCAGCTTGGGATCTAGCGGGAGCAATGAGCAGTTCTTC. This chain joins TRBV5-1 and TRBJ2-1, with 10 bases fitting TRBD2. V lost 0 bases to trimming and J lost 6 bases; unmatched junction nucleotides: 3. The CDR3 has 15 residues. In germline, CDR1 is SGHRS, CDR2 YFSETQ.

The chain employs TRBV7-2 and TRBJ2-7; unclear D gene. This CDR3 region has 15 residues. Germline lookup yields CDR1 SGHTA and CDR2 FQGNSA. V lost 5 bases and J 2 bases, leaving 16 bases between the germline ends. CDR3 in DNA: TGTGCCAGCAGCCACCCTAGGCTGAAGACCTACGAGCAGTACTTC. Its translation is CASSHPRLKTYEQYF.

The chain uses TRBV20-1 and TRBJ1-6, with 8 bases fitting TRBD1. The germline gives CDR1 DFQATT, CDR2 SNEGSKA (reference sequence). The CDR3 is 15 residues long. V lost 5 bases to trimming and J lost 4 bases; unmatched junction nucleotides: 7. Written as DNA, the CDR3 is TGCAGTGCTGGAACCGACAGGGGTTATAATTCACCCCTCCACTTT. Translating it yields CSAGTDRGYNSPLHF.